The 18 T cell receptor beta chains below come from one sample, sequenced in a study of blood T cell repertoires in COVID-19. Clones were sequenced by immunoSEQ multiplex PCR, and TCRdb holds only the in-frame ones, with some missing. In the table there are roughly 250,000 clones, approximately 90% of which are singletons. The sample taken for sequencing was peripheral blood. Every receptor here comes from a man in his fifties or sixties who had recovered from COVID-19.

J is TRBJ2-3 and V is TRBV12-5; 7 bases match TRBD2. Germline assignment: CDR1 LGHNT and CDR2 FRNRAP. The CDR3 is 18 residues long. The trim removed 2 bases at V and 6 bases at J, leaving 17 bases unmatched. In DNA, the CDR3 is TGTGCTAGTGGTTTGCCGACCGCCGCTAGCGGCAGGACGGATACGCAGTATTTT. Amino acids: CASGLPTAASGRTDTQYF. The full variable domain, its missing parts supplied by reference TRBV12-5 and TRBJ2-3, is DARVTQTPRHKVTEMGQEVTMRCQPILGHNTVFWYRQTMMQGLELLAYFRNRAPLDDSGMPKDRFSAEMPDATLATLKIQPSEPRDSAVYFCASGLPTAASGRTDTQYFGPGTRLTVL.

Worth noting for this clone: At one end the junction does not follow the germline gene, possibly because of a read error. The chain is built from TRBV4-1 and TRBJ2-7, with TRBD1 as a possible D gene (6 bases). Looked up from germline, CDR1 is MGHRA and CDR2 is YSYEKL. The CDR3 is 13 amino acids. The CDR3 nucleotides read TGCGCCAGCAGCCAAGCGTCTGGACAGTTAAAGCACTTC. Its protein product is CASSQASGQLKHF.

V gene TRBV6-4 combines with J gene TRBJ2-3; D might be TRBD2 (6 bases). Per the germline V gene, CDR1 is MRHNA and CDR2 is SNTAGT. V dropped 7 bases and J dropped 4 bases, with 24 bases sitting between them. CDR3 length: 17 residues. The CDR3 DNA reads TGTGCCAGCAATCAGAAAGTCCGAGAGAGGGAGGCAGATACGCAGTATTTT. Amino acids: CASNQKVREREADTQYF.

The chain links TRBV7-2 to TRBJ1-6; D is possibly TRBD1 (5 bases). This CDR3 region has 13 residues. The germline CDR1 and CDR2 sequences are SGHTA and FQGNSA. V lost 6 bases to trimming and J lost 13 bases, with 16 bases between them. The CDR3 DNA follows: TGTGCCAGCAGGTGGGGGGAGACCCTTCCCCTCCACTTT. It specifies CASRWGETLPLHF.

The V and J genes are TRBV5-1 and TRBJ1-1; 8 bases align to TRBD1. This CDR3 has 12 residues. Germline V CDR1 and CDR2: SGHRS, YFSETQ. J lost 11 bases, V lost 2 bases, and 5 bases had no gene match. The CDR3 sequence: CASSFDRGAAFF. CDR3 DNA sequence: TGCGCCAGCAGCTTTGACAGGGGAGCCGCTTTCTTT.

The chain is built from TRBV4-2 and TRBJ2-7; TRBD1 matches at 8 bases. V shed 3 bases, J shed 6 bases, and the junction held 10 bases outside the gene matches. Germline CDR1 is LGHNA and CDR2 is YNFKEQ. CDR3 length: 15 residues. This CDR3 is CASSQAGQGRGEQYF. The CDR3 DNA reads as TGTGCCAGCAGCCAGGCAGGACAGGGAAGGGGCGAGCAGTACTTC.

This clone was picked up one time. V usage is TRBV27 and J usage is TRBJ1-2; possibly TRBD1 for D (5 bases). Per the germline V gene, CDR1 is MNHEY and CDR2 is SMNVEV (reference sequence). V was shortened by 8 bases and J by 2 bases, with 21 bases between the two germline ends. This CDR3 has 16 residues. The CDR3 DNA follows: TGTGCCAGCCCCCGGGGCGGGGGGATTCGGAACTATGGCTACACCTTC. It yields the protein CASPRGGGIRNYGYTF.

The chain links TRBV6-2 or TRBV6-3 to TRBJ2-1, with D uncertain. The germline V and J ends were trimmed by 4 bases and 0 bases, with 7 bases remaining between them. Germline CDR1 and CDR2: MNHEY and SVGEGT. The CDR3 consists of 14 residues. CDR3: CASSLRGSYNEQFF. In DNA, the CDR3 is TGTGCCAGCAGTTTGCGCGGCTCCTACAATGAGCAGTTCTTC.

V and J are TRBV7-8 and TRBJ2-6; no clear D gene. Germline-derived CDR1 and CDR2 are SGHVS and FQNEAQ. The CDR3 totals 15 residues. Trimming removed 6 bases from V and 1 base from J, with 10 bases in between. The CDR3 DNA reads as TGTGCCAGCAGTTATAGTGCTTCTGGGGCCAACGTCCTGACTTTC. It translates to CASSYSASGANVLTF. The variable domain in full, completed from reference TRBV7-8 and TRBJ2-6, reads GAGVSQSPRYKVAKRGQDVALRCDPISGHVSLFWYQQALGQGPEFLTYFQNEAQLDKSGLPSDRFFAERPEGSVSTLKIQRTQQEDSAVYLCASSYSASGANVLTFGAGSRLTVL.

J is TRBJ1-6 and V is TRBV27; 9 nucleotides match TRBD1. CDR3 length: 13 residues. The V segment lost 10 bases and the J segment 10 bases; nucleotides outside the gene matches: 8. Germline V CDR1 and CDR2: MNHEY, SMNVEV (reference sequence). The CDR3 DNA sequence: TGTGCCACCTGGGACAGGGTGAACTCACCCCTCCACTTT. Protein product: CATWDRVNSPLHF.

The chain employs TRBV27 and TRBJ2-2; D not resolved. This CDR3 is 12 amino acids long. Looked up from germline, CDR1 is MNHEY and CDR2 is SMNVEV (reference sequence). The V gene lost 7 bases and the J gene lost 8 bases, with 11 bases spanning the gap. This CDR3 is CASKLPMGELFF. The CDR3 DNA sequence: TGTGCCAGCAAACTGCCGATGGGGGAGCTGTTTTTT.

The chain recombines TRBV12-5 with TRBJ1-1; the D is unclear. Trimming took off 7 bases at V and 4 bases at J, with 13 bases between the two ends. This CDR3 is 13 amino acids long. The germline gives CDR1 LGHNT, CDR2 FRNRAP. The CDR3, as DNA: TGTGCTAGTGCCCTTGGGCTTTCCACTGAAGCTTTCTTT. Encoded protein: CASALGLSTEAFF.

The DNA of the CDR3 is TGTGCCAGCAGCCGGACGGGAGGCGAGCAGTACGTC. It is translated as CASSRTGGEQYV. This sequence joins TRBV6-5 and TRBJ2-7; 7 bases map to TRBD2. Germline CDR1 is MNHEY and CDR2 is SVGAGI. The CDR3 extends over 12 amino acids. Trimming cost V 6 bases and J 6 bases; bases outside gene matches: 5.

The rearrangement uses TRBV7-8 and TRBJ1-2; D is ambiguous. The germline CDR1 and CDR2 sequences are SGHVS and FQNEAQ. The CDR3 has 12 amino acids. Trimming removed 3 bases at V and 7 bases at J, with 9 bases between. The DNA for the CDR3 is TGTGCCAGCAGCTTTAGGAGTGGTGGCTACACCTTC. Its translation is CASSFRSGGYTF.

The chain links TRBV6-5 to TRBJ2-5; a weak D match, TRBD2 (7 bases). V dropped 5 bases and J dropped 5 bases, with 18 bases sitting between them. This CDR3 spans 15 amino acids. CDR1 is MNHEY and CDR2 is SVGAGI in the germline V gene. CDR3 in DNA: TGTGCCAGCAGTCCTAGTAGGGGGGGGAGGGAGACCCAGTACTTC. Protein sequence: CASSPSRGGRETQYF.

This clone was seen only once. V is TRBV5-1 and J is TRBJ2-1; 7 bases are a match to TRBD1. V gave up 4 bases and J gave up 3 bases; unmatched junction bases: 7. The CDR3 runs 15 residues. Germline CDR1 and CDR2: SGHRS and YFSETQ. DNA of the CDR3: TGCGCCAGCAGCGGGATCGGGACAGTCTACAATGAGCAGTTCTTC. Translated: CASSGIGTVYNEQFF.

This rearrangement joins TRBV7-2 to TRBJ2-4; no clear D gene. The V and J ends lost 0 bases and 1 base respectively, with 7 bases between them. Germline V gene sequence: CDR1 SGHTA, CDR2 FQGNSA. This CDR3 is built from 15 residues. In DNA, the CDR3 is TGTGCCAGCAGCTTAGCGGCCGCCGCCAAAAACATTCAGTACTTC. This codes for CASSLAAAAKNIQYF.

This chain connects TRBV5-1 to TRBJ1-2, with 7 positions matching TRBD1. Losses at the gene ends were 4 bases for V and 7 bases for J; bases not matched to a gene: 10. This CDR3 spans 14 amino acids. Germline assignment: CDR1 SGHRS and CDR2 YFSETQ. CDR3 coding DNA: TGCGCCAGCAGCCTCCATACAGGGGAGGCTGGCTACACCTTC. It is translated as CASSLHTGEAGYTF. The whole variable domain, filled in from reference TRBV5-1 and TRBJ1-2, reads KAGVTQTPRYLIKTRGQQVTLSCSPISGHRSVSWYQQTPGQGLQFLFEYFSETQRNKGNFPGRFSGRQFSNSRSEMNVSTLELGDSALYLCASSLHTGEAGYTFGSGTRLTVV.